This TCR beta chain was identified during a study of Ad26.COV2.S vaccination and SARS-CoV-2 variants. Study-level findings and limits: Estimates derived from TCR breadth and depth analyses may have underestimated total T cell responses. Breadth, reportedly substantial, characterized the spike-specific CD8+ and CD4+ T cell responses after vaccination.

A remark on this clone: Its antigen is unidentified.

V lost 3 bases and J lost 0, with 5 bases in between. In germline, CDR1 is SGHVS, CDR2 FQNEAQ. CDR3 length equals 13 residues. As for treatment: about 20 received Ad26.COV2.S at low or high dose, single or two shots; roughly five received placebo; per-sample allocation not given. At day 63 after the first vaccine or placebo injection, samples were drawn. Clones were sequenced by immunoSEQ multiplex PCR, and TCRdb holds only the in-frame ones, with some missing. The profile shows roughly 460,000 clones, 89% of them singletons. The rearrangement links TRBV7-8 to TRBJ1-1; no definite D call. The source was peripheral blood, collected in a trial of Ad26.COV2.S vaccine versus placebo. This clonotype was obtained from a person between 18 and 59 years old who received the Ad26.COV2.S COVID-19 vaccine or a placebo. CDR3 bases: TGTGCCAGCAGCTTCCAGGTGAACACTGAAGCTTTCTTT. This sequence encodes CASSFQVNTEAFF.